The text below deals with one T cell receptor beta chain. No antigen is known for it. These data belong to a study of shared clonotypes between healthy human individuals. Study results and caveats: The four-donor shared clonotypes exceeded non-shared clonotypes in generation probability, with non-shared ones scoring lower.

The CDR3 runs 14 residues. V gave up 7 bases and J gave up 3 bases, with 17 bases separating them. In germline, CDR1 is SGDLS, CDR2 YYNGEE. Profiling relied on immunoSEQ multiplex PCR, and the TCRdb table lists in-frame clones only, not all of them. Altogether about 2.4 million clones are present, 93% being singletons, with the ten largest covering around 0.4%. The chain carries TRBV9 and TRBJ2-7; the D gene could be TRBD1 or TRBD2 (6 bases each). The source is a man younger than 35 in good health. Some clones in this sample may be carry-over from other donors' samples. Sequencing was performed on naive CD4+ T cells from PBMCs. Subset defined: CD45RA+ positively selected. The CDR3 spells CASGPGAGGYEQYF. CDR3 DNA sequence: TGTGCCAGCGGGCCAGGGGCCGGGGGCTACGAGCAGTACTTC. Filled out from reference TRBV9 and TRBJ2-7, the complete variable domain reads DSGVTQTPKHLITATGQRVTLRCSPRSGDLSVYWYQQSLDQGLQFLIQYYNGEERAKGNILERFSAQQFPDLHSELNLSSLELGDSALYFCASGPGAGGYEQYFGPGTRLTVT.